The 10 T cell receptor beta chains given below trace back to one sample, sequenced in a study of T cell repertoires in cytomegalovirus infection. TCRdb recomputed calls from the reads with MiXCR, one row per CDR3 protein. The sample carries about 900,000 distinct CDR3 sequences, more than 25% recorded once. Which antigens these TCRs recognize remains unknown. Sequenced material: cultured CD8+ T cells from PBMCs, taken from culture after CMV antigen stimulation. These receptors came from a human donor in good health (CMV status not recorded). Some clones in this sample may be carry-over from other donors' samples.

This clonotype was detected only a few times. V and J are TRBV6-2 or TRBV6-3 and TRBJ1-6, with a weak D call TRBD1 (6 bases). V dropped 5 bases and J dropped 4 bases, with 15 bases sitting between them. The CDR3 runs to 16 residues. Germline V gives CDR1 MNHEY, CDR2 SVGEGT. The CDR3 region is CASSASGTRYNSPLHF. The CDR3 DNA reads TGTGCCAGCAGTGCCTCCGGGACAAGATATAATTCACCCCTCCACTTT.

The chain employs TRBV27 and TRBJ1-2; a weak D match, TRBD1 (5 bases). This CDR3 region has 15 residues. V dropped 3 bases and J dropped 4 bases, with 15 bases sitting between them. Germline CDR1 is MNHEY and CDR2 is SMNVEV (reference sequence). The CDR3 DNA reads TGTGCCAGCAGTTTCCTCCGGGACGGGCCCTATGGCTACACCTTC. Translating gives CASSFLRDGPYGYTF.

The V and J genes are TRBV6-2 or TRBV6-3 and TRBJ1-5; D gene unclear. The germline CDR1 and CDR2 sequences are MNHEY and SVGEGT. Trimming removed 7 bases from V and 3 bases from J, with 13 bases in between. The CDR3 is 14 amino acids. The CDR3 spells CASMDQHYNQPQHF. CDR3 sequence (DNA): TGTGCCAGCATGGATCAGCATTACAATCAGCCCCAGCATTTT.

This clonotype was detected many times. The V and J genes are TRBV9 and TRBJ2-1; D not resolved. Trimming pared 3 bases from V and 0 bases from J, leaving 10 bases between. The CDR3 length is 15 residues. The germline gives CDR1 SGDLS, CDR2 YYNGEE. CDR3 DNA sequence: TGTGCCAGCAGCGGCCTAGAGCGCTCCTACAATGAGCAGTTCTTC. Translating gives CASSGLERSYNEQFF.

This clonotype has only a few counts. The V and J genes are TRBV7-9 and TRBJ2-3, with 7 positions matching TRBD1. Germline CDR1 SEHNR, CDR2 FQNEAQ (reference sequence). J was trimmed by 3 bases and V by 4 bases; bases with no gene match: 16. The CDR3 covers 18 residues. CDR3 region: CASSSRGRQGLVTDTQYF. Here the CDR3 DNA reads TGTGCCAGCAGCTCACGAGGGCGACAGGGCCTCGTTACAGATACGCAGTATTTT.

In its sample, this clonotype was seen a few times. The chain is built from TRBV4-1 and TRBJ2-1; D may be TRBD2 (7 bases). The CDR3 runs 14 residues. Trimming cost V 0 bases and J 8 bases, with 11 bases left between them. Per germline, CDR1 MGHRA and CDR2 YSYEKL. CDR3 bases: TGCGCCAGCAGCCAAGATGGGGGGGGCTATGAGCAGTTCTTC. Translating gives CASSQDGGGYEQFF.

The chain is built from TRBV20-1 and TRBJ2-1; 13 bases are shared with TRBD2. The CDR3 consists of 14 residues. Germline V gives CDR1 DFQATT, CDR2 SNEGSKA (reference sequence). Trimming at V came to 8 bases and at J to 9 bases, leaving 10 bases not matched to a gene. The CDR3 loop reads CSTDTSGGAAEQFF. The DNA for the CDR3 is TGCAGTACTGATACTAGCGGGGGGGCCGCTGAGCAGTTCTTC.

The chain links TRBV2 to TRBJ2-5; 10 bases are a match to TRBD2. Germline CDR1 and CDR2: SNHLY and FYNNEI. The CDR3 length is 14 residues. The trim removed 3 bases at V and 5 bases at J, leaving 3 bases unmatched. The CDR3 nucleotides are TGTGCCAGCAGTGACCTAGCGGGGGCGGAGACCCAGTACTTC. Protein: CASSDLAGAETQYF.

This clonotype was seen ten or more times. V usage is TRBV27 and J usage is TRBJ2-1, with 10 bases aligning to TRBD2. Germline CDR1 MNHEY, CDR2 SMNVEV (reference sequence). CDR3 length: 14 amino acids. Trimming removed 9 bases from V and 4 bases from J; junction bases left unmatched: 6. CDR3 protein: CASQLAGTYNEQFF. The DNA of the CDR3 is TGTGCCAGTCAACTAGCGGGAACTTACAATGAGCAGTTCTTC.

This clonotype was seen a handful of times. The V gene is TRBV2, the J gene TRBJ2-6; the D is unclear. The CDR3 extends over 16 amino acids. The germline V gene has CDR1 SNHLY and CDR2 FYNNEI. The V gene lost 5 bases and the J gene lost 0 bases, with 11 bases spanning the gap. The CDR3 region is CASSPPASSGANVLTF. CDR3 DNA sequence: TGTGCCAGCAGTCCCCCCGCCAGCTCTGGGGCCAACGTCCTGACTTTC.